This TCR beta chain was sequenced in a study of CD8 T cells in ankylosing spondylitis. The CDR3 length is 14 residues. CDR1 LNHDA and CDR2 SQIVND come from the germline V gene (reference sequence). Trimming shortened V by 9 bases and J by 5 bases, and 17 bases separated the two germline ends. TCRdb re-called the 5' RACE reads with MiXCR, one entry per CDR3 protein. This table holds 150,000 to 200,000 distinct CDR3 sequences, over 10% found once. The V call is TRBV19, the J call TRBJ1-5; D unresolved. The TCR comes from a female donor with ankylosing spondylitis or in good health (not recorded which). Specimen: blood, either unsorted or a sorted T cell fraction (not recorded which). Written as DNA, the CDR3 is TGTGCCAGCAACCCAGACACCGGGGATCAGCCCCAGCATTTT. As protein: CASNPDTGDQPQHF.